One sample yielded the 29 T cell receptor beta chains listed below, sequenced in a study of beta chain features in type 1 diabetes. Isolated RNA was reverse transcribed in full, so expressed TCRB transcripts were sequenced. The method was immunoSEQ multiplex PCR; TCRdb's version includes in-frame clones alone and lacks a portion of them. The sample records hundreds of thousands of clones, around 15% being singletons. The sample comprised naive CD4+ T cells from blood. All receptors derive from a man aged 18-30 years in good health.

The chain links TRBV9 to TRBJ2-1; D remains unclear. The CDR3 is 16 residues long. V lost 0 bases, J lost 1 base, and 11 bases lay in between. Germline CDR1 reads SGDLS; CDR2 reads YYNGEE. Here the CDR3 DNA reads TGTGCCAGCAGCGTAGTTGGTCGCTTTTCCTACAATGAGCAGTTCTTC. This encodes CASSVVGRFSYNEQFF. Looking up the rest from reference TRBV9 and TRBJ2-1 gives the full variable domain: DSGVTQTPKHLITATGQRVTLRCSPRSGDLSVYWYQQSLDQGLQFLIQYYNGEERAKGNILERFSAQQFPDLHSELNLSSLELGDSALYFCASSVVGRFSYNEQFFGPGTRLTVL.

This clone appeared a single time. The chain couples TRBV11-2 to TRBJ2-2, with 8 bases matching TRBD1. Germline loops: CDR1 SGHAT, CDR2 FQNNGV. Losses at the gene ends were 0 bases for V and 7 bases for J; bases not matched to a gene: 7. The CDR3 covers 16 residues. CDR3: CASSLEFQGAGGELFF. DNA of the CDR3: TGTGCCAGCAGCTTAGAATTTCAGGGGGCCGGCGGGGAGCTGTTTTTT.

This CDR3 reads CASSPDRGTYNEQFF. The CDR3 nucleotides are TGTGCCAGCAGCCCCGACAGGGGAACCTACAATGAGCAGTTCTTC. V and J are TRBV7-2 and TRBJ2-1, with TRBD1 matching 8 bases. The V segment lost 5 bases and the J segment 2 bases; nucleotides outside the gene matches: 5. The germline CDR1 and CDR2 sequences are SGHTA and FQGNSA. This CDR3 contains 15 residues.

This clone was counted between two and nine times. The chain joins TRBV28 to TRBJ1-1; 8 bases align to TRBD1. There are 15 residues in the CDR3. The germline V gene has CDR1 MDHEN and CDR2 SYDVKM. Trimming removed 5 bases from V and 6 bases from J; junction bases left unmatched: 11. As DNA, the CDR3 is TGTGCCAGCAGTCCCTCGGCCGGACAGGGTGCTGAAGCTTTCTTT. Encoded protein: CASSPSAGQGAEAFF.

This clone was detected a few times. The V gene is TRBV4-2, the J gene TRBJ2-3; no clear D gene. V gave up 3 bases and J gave up 5 bases, with 6 bases separating them. The CDR3 is 12 residues long. Germline V CDR1 and CDR2: LGHNA, YNFKEQ. CDR3 sequence reads: CASSQKGDTQYF. The CDR3 bases are TGTGCCAGCAGCCAGAAGGGAGATACGCAGTATTTT.

This clone was detected only a few times. The chain employs TRBV23-1 and TRBJ2-5; TRBD2 matches at 7 bases. TRBV23-1 is designated an ORF whose function remains uncertain. Losses at the gene ends were 3 bases for V and 4 bases for J; bases not matched to a gene: 11. CDR3 size: 16 residues. DNA of the CDR3: TGCGCCAGCAGTCACCACTTCCTAGCGGAACCAGAGACCCAGTACTTC. It yields the protein CASSHHFLAEPETQYF.

This chain joins TRBV18 and TRBJ2-3, with D tentatively TRBD1 (6 bases). Germline loops: CDR1 KGHSH, CDR2 LQKENI. The CDR3 has 15 residues. V was cut by 5 bases and J by 2 bases, with 14 bases left in between. CDR3 nucleotide sequence: TGTGCCAGCTCATCCTCGACAGGCCCCACAGATACGCAGTATTTT. Amino acid sequence: CASSSSTGPTDTQYF.

This clone was detected a few times. The chain joins TRBV18 to TRBJ2-7; D not resolved. V was clipped by 2 bases and J by 6 bases, with 5 bases between them. Germline values: CDR1 KGHSH, CDR2 LQKENI. This CDR3 spans 11 amino acids. DNA of the CDR3: TGTGCCAGCTCACCATACGTCGAGCAGTACTTC. It encodes CASSPYVEQYF.

The rearrangement uses TRBV4-2 and TRBJ2-5; D possibly corresponds to TRBD1 (5 bases). CDR3 size: 14 residues. V was trimmed by 1 base and J by 6 bases, leaving 12 bases between them. Germline CDR1 and CDR2: LGHNA and YNFKEQ. Written as DNA, the CDR3 is TGTGCCAGCAGCCAAGTTTTCAGGGAAAAGACCCAGTACTTC. Amino acid sequence: CASSQVFREKTQYF.

The chain recombines TRBV15 with TRBJ1-2; no clear D gene. Germline CDR1 reads LNHNV; CDR2 reads YYDKDF (reference sequence). The CDR3 is 15 residues long. The V end lost 0 bases, the J end lost 5 bases, and 13 bases lay between the germline ends. DNA of the CDR3: TGTGCCACCAGCAGAGATGTGGAGGGCGGGTATGGCTACACCTTC. The encoded protein is CATSRDVEGGYGYTF.

The chain links TRBV29-1 to TRBJ1-1; 7 nucleotides match TRBD1. J gave up 1 base and V 1 base, and 6 bases lay outside the gene matches. The CDR3 is 15 amino acids. CDR1 is SQVTM, CDR2 ANQGSEA, per germline. The DNA of the CDR3 is TGCAGCGTTGAAGTACAGGGGCGGACGAACACTGAAGCTTTCTTT. It translates to CSVEVQGRTNTEAFF.

The DNA for the CDR3 is TGTGCCAGCAGCTTAGCGAGCGGCAGGGCGGGGGCTTTCTTT. Amino acid sequence: CASSLASGRAGAFF. The V and J genes are TRBV7-2 and TRBJ1-1; weak D call: TRBD1 (5 bases). Germline V gene lookup returns CDR1 SGHTA and CDR2 FQGNSA. The ends were cut back, 0 bases at V and 11 bases at J, with 16 bases in the middle. This CDR3 has 14 residues.

There are a few counts of this clone. Other DNA sequences of this sample code for an identical CDR3. V and J are TRBV18 and TRBJ1-1; D uncertain. Per the germline V gene, CDR1 is KGHSH and CDR2 is LQKENI. This CDR3 has 14 amino acids. V lost 3 bases to trimming and J lost 2 bases, with 10 bases between them. Written as DNA, the CDR3 is TGTGCCAGCTCACCTTTGGCCGGAAACACTGAAGCTTTCTTT. Protein: CASSPLAGNTEAFF.

CDR3 in DNA: TGTGCCAGCAGCGTAGTAGCGGGGGGGCTCCCCGGGGAGCTGTTTTTT. Its translation: CASSVVAGGLPGELFF. The genes are TRBV9 and TRBJ2-2; 11 bases are a match to TRBD2. The CDR3 has 16 residues. The germline gives CDR1 SGDLS, CDR2 YYNGEE. V dropped 0 bases and J dropped 6; count of bases not matched to a gene: 4. The full variable domain, completed using reference TRBV9 and TRBJ2-2, is DSGVTQTPKHLITATGQRVTLRCSPRSGDLSVYWYQQSLDQGLQFLIQYYNGEERAKGNILERFSAQQFPDLHSELNLSSLELGDSALYFCASSVVAGGLPGELFFGEGSRLTVL.

The chain joins TRBV2 to TRBJ1-4, with a tentative D call TRBD1 (6 bases). The CDR3 extends over 15 amino acids. Trimming shortened V by 7 bases and J by 8 bases, and 20 bases separated the two germline ends. The germline V gene encodes CDR1 SNHLY and CDR2 FYNNEI. CDR3: CASKAQQGIGEKLFF. CDR3 nucleotides: TGTGCCAGCAAAGCCCAACAGGGAATTGGGGAAAAACTGTTTTTT.

This clone was detected only a few times. This sequence joins TRBV7-2 and TRBJ2-5, with D hard to call. The V and J ends lost 5 bases and 5 bases respectively, with 12 bases between them. CDR1 is SGHTA, CDR2 FQGNSA, per germline. The CDR3 runs 13 residues. The CDR3 here is CASSVPSRETQYF. CDR3 DNA: TGTGCCAGCAGCGTACCTTCGAGGGAGACCCAGTACTTC.

This clone was observed a single time. The chain couples TRBV7-2 to TRBJ2-5; D gene unclear. Germline CDR1 is SGHTA and CDR2 is FQGNSA. Trimming cost V 0 bases and J 5 bases, with 19 bases left between them. CDR3 length equals 17 residues. The CDR3: CASSLAPWAAREETQYF. CDR3 nucleotide sequence: TGTGCCAGCAGCTTAGCCCCATGGGCCGCGAGAGAGGAGACCCAGTACTTC.

About this clone: This could be a read error, since a much larger clone is one nucleotide away. This specimen includes other DNA sequences encoding the same CDR3. The rearrangement links TRBV5-6 to TRBJ2-5; D gene unclear. Germline-derived CDR1 and CDR2 are SGHDT and YYEEEE. The V and J ends lost 2 bases and 4 bases respectively, with 3 bases between them. This CDR3 has 11 amino acids. For the CDR3, the DNA is TGTGCCAGCAGCTTAGTAGAGACCCAGTACTTC. Protein: CASSLVETQYF.

V is TRBV10-3 and J is TRBJ2-5; D gene ambiguous. CDR1 and CDR2 (germline): ENHRY, SYGVKD. The CDR3 contains 11 residues. Trimming shortened V by 4 bases and J by 1 base, and 1 base separated the two germline ends. The CDR3 nucleotides are TGTGCCATCAGTGTCCAAGAGACCCAGTACTTC. Residues: CAISVQETQYF.

This clone was seen more than once but under ten times. The chain links TRBV7-3 to TRBJ2-3, with D perhaps matching TRBD2 (6 bases). This CDR3 is built from 15 residues. The germline V and J ends were trimmed by 5 bases and 1 base, with 13 bases remaining between them. Germline V CDR1 and CDR2: SGHTA, FQGTGA. CDR3 nucleotide sequence: TGTGCCAGCAGCAACTTGGGACTGGGCACAGATACGCAGTATTTT. Its translation: CASSNLGLGTDTQYF.

The V and J genes are TRBV7-2 and TRBJ1-5; TRBD1 is a possible D gene (6 bases). Germline V CDR1 and CDR2: SGHTA, FQGNSA. The CDR3 totals 15 residues. V gave up 4 bases and J gave up 6 bases, with 16 bases separating them. The CDR3 region is CASSSDRPLGQPQHF. DNA of the CDR3: TGTGCCAGCAGCTCTGACAGGCCCCTGGGTCAGCCCCAGCATTTT. Variable domain in full (rest from reference TRBV7-2 and TRBJ1-5): GAGVSQSPSNKVTEKGKDVELRCDPISGHTALYWYRQSLGQGLEFLIYFQGNSAPDKSGLPSDRFSAERTGGSVSTLTIQRTQQEDSAVYLCASSSDRPLGQPQHFGDGTRLSIL.

This clone was found a few times. The rearrangement uses TRBV11-2 and TRBJ1-2; no reliable D call. V shed 4 bases and J shed 4 bases, with 10 bases lying between them. The length of the CDR3 is 13 residues. Germline values: CDR1 SGHAT, CDR2 FQNNGV. CDR3 region: CASSSRLAYGYTF. DNA for the CDR3: TGTGCCAGCAGCTCTCGACTAGCCTATGGCTACACCTTC.

The chain combines TRBV7-9 with TRBJ1-5; 7 nucleotides align to TRBD1. With V trimmed by 5 bases and J by 0 bases, 7 bases remained unmatched. Germline CDR1 and CDR2: SEHNR and FQNEAQ (reference sequence). CDR3 length equals 16 residues. This chain's CDR3 is CASSPWTGYSNQPQHF. The CDR3 nucleotides read TGTGCCAGCAGCCCATGGACAGGATATAGCAATCAGCCCCAGCATTTT.

V gene TRBV4-3 combines with J gene TRBJ1-6; no reliable D call. Trimming stripped 4 bases from V and 7 bases from J, with 11 bases between. Germline CDR1 LGHNA, CDR2 YSLEER. The CDR3 is 14 amino acids. The CDR3 here is CASSLGNANSPLHF. CDR3 DNA: TGCGCCAGCAGCCTCGGGAACGCCAATTCACCCCTCCACTTT.

The chain carries TRBV7-2 and TRBJ1-5; tentatively, D is TRBD1 (5 bases). V was trimmed by 3 bases and J by 9 bases, leaving 15 bases between them. CDR1 and CDR2 (germline): SGHTA, FQGNSA. The CDR3 has 14 amino acids. The CDR3 coding sequence is TGTGCCAGCAGCTTGGAAAGGGCCGGGGGGCCCCAGCATTTT. This translates into CASSLERAGGPQHF.

The CDR3 coding sequence is TGTGCCAGCAGTCAGGACAGAACCGATCAGCCCCAGCATTTT. Translating gives CASSQDRTDQPQHF. The chain is built from TRBV6-5 and TRBJ1-5; the D gene is possibly TRBD1 (6 bases). CDR1 is MNHEY and CDR2 is SVGAGI in the germline V gene. This CDR3 comprises 14 residues. V was trimmed by 5 bases and J by 5 bases, leaving 13 bases between them.

This clone was observed a handful of times. The rearrangement uses TRBV7-8 and TRBJ2-5; 8 positions match TRBD1. Germline V CDR1 and CDR2: SGHVS, FQNEAQ. V gave up 1 base and J gave up 3 bases; unmatched junction bases: 1. The CDR3 runs 14 residues. CDR3 in DNA: TGTGCCAGCAGCTTAGGACAGGGGAAAGAGACCCAGTACTTC. This codes for CASSLGQGKETQYF.

The chain employs TRBV28 and TRBJ2-7; TRBD2 matches 7 bases. The CDR3 is made up of 13 amino acids. Germline CDR1 reads MDHEN; CDR2 reads SYDVKM. J gave up 2 bases and V 7 bases, and 5 bases lay outside the gene matches. DNA of the CDR3: TGTGCCAGCACTTATGGGGGGGCCTACGAGCAGTACTTC. The encoded protein is CASTYGGAYEQYF.

This clone was seen a handful of times. The chain links TRBV7-9 to TRBJ1-5, with D perhaps matching TRBD1 (5 bases). V lost 0 bases, J lost 7 bases, and 16 bases lay in between. Germline V gene data show CDR1 as SEHNR and CDR2 as FQNEAQ (reference sequence). CDR3 length: 16 amino acids. The CDR3 loop reads CASSLAYGQGGQPQHF. The DNA for the CDR3 is TGTGCCAGCAGCTTAGCGTACGGTCAGGGAGGACAGCCCCAGCATTTT.